The 10 T cell receptor beta chains reported below all come from one sample, sequenced in a study of control samples from healthy donors and cancer patients. Clones were read by immunoSEQ multiplex PCR, and TCRdb kept only the in-frame ones, dropping some. The sample lists 150,000 or so clones, 91% occurring once. The source material was blood. The receptors were sampled from a man in his late teens or twenties in good health.

The chain uses TRBV30 and TRBJ1-1; no firm D call. The ends were cut back, 1 base at V and 2 bases at J, with 5 bases in the middle. Germline values: CDR1 GTSNPN, CDR2 SVGIG (reference sequence). This CDR3 is 12 amino acids long. DNA of the CDR3: TGTGCCTGGAGTGGGTCAAACACTGAAGCTTTCTTT. Its translation: CAWSGSNTEAFF.

The V gene is TRBV3-1 (or the pseudogene TRBV3-2), the J gene TRBJ2-3; D not certain. The V end was cut by 0 bases, the J end by 0 bases, with 10 bases between. Germline V gives CDR1 LGHDT, CDR2 YNNKEL (reference sequence). The CDR3 consists of 16 residues. CDR3 protein: CASSQDWRSSTDTQYF. Written as DNA, the CDR3 is TGTGCCAGCAGCCAAGATTGGCGGAGTAGCACAGATACGCAGTATTTT.

V gene TRBV7-9 combines with J gene TRBJ2-1, with D perhaps matching TRBD1 (6 bases). The CDR3 is made up of 15 amino acids. Looked up from germline, CDR1 is SEHNR and CDR2 is FQNEAQ (reference sequence). V lost 3 bases, J lost 6 bases, and 15 bases lay in between. The CDR3 nucleotides read TGTGCCAGCAGCTTTACACAGGGTGGAAGCAATGAGCAGTTCTTC. This codes for CASSFTQGGSNEQFF.

The J gene is TRBJ2-3, the V gene TRBV5-1; D uncertain. The V gene's germline CDR1 is SGHRS and CDR2 YFSETQ. This CDR3 has 13 amino acids. With 0 bases removed from V and 0 bases from J, the gap between germline ends came to 2 bases. The CDR3: CASSLVSTDTQYF. Written as DNA, the CDR3 is TGCGCCAGCAGCTTGGTCAGCACAGATACGCAGTATTTT.

The J gene is TRBJ2-2, the V gene TRBV7-2, with D unresolved. This CDR3 is built from 15 residues. Germline CDR1 is SGHTA and CDR2 is FQGNSA. Deletions cut 5 bases from V and 8 bases from J, with 18 bases between. CDR3 in DNA: TGTGCCAGCAGCCTGGGATCCGGGTTCTTGGGGGAGCTGTTTTTT. Translated: CASSLGSGFLGELFF.

The chain is built from TRBV30 and TRBJ1-2; 8 nucleotides line up with TRBD1. The CDR3 length is 13 residues. Unmatched junction bases numbered 2, after V lost 1 base and J lost 4 bases. Germline V gene sequence: CDR1 GTSNPN, CDR2 SVGIG (reference sequence). CDR3 loop: CAWSAGTGYGYTF. In DNA form, the CDR3 reads TGTGCCTGGAGTGCCGGGACAGGCTATGGCTACACCTTC.

The chain uses TRBV29-1 and TRBJ1-1; D uncertain. The CDR3 extends over 13 amino acids. The V and J ends lost 2 bases and 5 bases respectively, with 12 bases between them. Germline CDR1 reads SQVTM; CDR2 reads ANQGSEA. The CDR3 protein is CSVEYGLRTEAFF. As DNA, the CDR3 is TGCAGCGTTGAATACGGACTCAGAACTGAAGCTTTCTTT.

The V gene is TRBV6-2 or TRBV6-3, the J gene TRBJ1-1; no clear D gene. Trimming stripped 3 bases from V and 8 bases from J, with 13 bases between. The CDR3 extends over 13 amino acids. CDR1 is MNHEY, CDR2 SVGEGT, per germline. CDR3 loop: CASSYVGPGEAFF. CDR3 sequence (DNA): TGTGCCAGCAGTTATGTGGGCCCCGGGGAAGCTTTCTTT.

This clone was detected a few times. The chain combines TRBV2 with TRBJ2-7; 9 bases map to TRBD1. Germline-derived CDR1 and CDR2 are SNHLY and FYNNEI. The CDR3 contains 14 residues. Trimming at V came to 6 bases and at J to 4 bases, leaving 7 bases not matched to a gene. CDR3 DNA sequence: TGTGCCAGCAGCGCCGGGACAGGGAAGTACGAGCAGTACTTC. Translated, it gives CASSAGTGKYEQYF.

The CDR3 reads CSQTTSGGADTQYF. CDR3 in DNA: TGTTCCCAAACCACTAGCGGGGGGGCGGATACGCAGTATTTT. The genes are TRBV2 and TRBJ2-3, with TRBD2 identical over 13 bases. In germline, CDR1 is SNHLY, CDR2 FYNNEI. The CDR3 runs to 14 residues.